Listed below are T cell receptor beta chains from one sample, sequenced in a study of T cell changes during pregnancy in multiple sclerosis. The assay was immunoSEQ multiplex PCR, and TCRdb's table has in-frame clones only and misses some. The table lists approximately 12,000 clones, around 87% of them singletons. Sequencing used CD8+ T cells from peripheral blood mononuclear cells, obtained in the second trimester of pregnancy. Every receptor here comes from a female donor in good health, enrolled as a control in a pregnancy study. Both conserved end residues are part of each CDR3. The D gene is left open where the match is weak. Expanded clones are given a class, and other clones once, few, many or no size at all.

J: TRBJ2-7
size: NA
V: TRBV14
D: TRBD2
CDR3: CASSLYSGLLYEQYF
DNA: TGTGCCAGCAGCCTTTATAGCGGGTTGCTATACGAGCAGTACTTC

J: TRBJ2-2
size: NA
V: TRBV25-1
D: NA
CDR3: CASGSGELFF
DNA: TGTGCCAGCGGCAGCGGGGAGCTGTTTTTT

J: TRBJ2-1
size: once
V: TRBV6-5
D: NA
CDR3: CASSTLGDHNEQFF
DNA: TGTGCCAGCAGTACCCTAGGGGATCACAATGAGCAGTTCTTC

J: TRBJ1-4
size: NA
V: TRBV5-4
D: TRBD1
CDR3: CASSLADRGGEKLFF
DNA: TGTGCCAGCAGCTTGGCGGACAGGGGAGGAGAAAAACTGTTTTTT

J: TRBJ2-7
size: NA
V: TRBV4-1
D: TRBD2
CDR3: CASSPKETSGRYEQYF
DNA: TGCGCCAGCAGCCCAAAAGAGACTAGCGGGAGATACGAGCAGTACTTC

J: TRBJ1-1
size: NA
V: TRBV19
D: NA
CDR3: CASTRGAGEFEAFF
DNA: TGTGCCAGCACTCGGGGGGCAGGGGAGTTTGAAGCTTTCTTT

J: TRBJ2-1
size: NA
V: TRBV27
D: NA
CDR3: CASSFVAAAGEQFF
DNA: TGTGCCAGCTCCTTTGTAGCGGCAGCTGGTGAGCAGTTCTTC

J: TRBJ2-3
size: NA
V: TRBV7-9
D: TRBD2
CDR3: CASSLSLAGDTDTQYF
DNA: TGTGCCAGCAGCTTAAGTCTAGCGGGGGACACAGATACGCAGTATTTT

J: TRBJ1-1
size: few
V: TRBV6-5
D: NA
CDR3: CASTWTPMNTEAFF
DNA: TGTGCCAGCACTTGGACACCTATGAACACTGAAGCTTTCTTT

J: TRBJ2-7
size: NA
V: TRBV11-2
D: NA
CDR3: CASSPDLTYEQYF
DNA: TGTGCCAGCAGCCCCGACTTGACCTACGAGCAGTACTTC

J: TRBJ1-2
size: NA
V: TRBV6-5
D: TRBD1
CDR3: CASSYQGQGGGGYTF
DNA: TGTGCCAGCAGTTACCAGGGACAGGGGGGAGGTGGCTACACCTTC

J: TRBJ1-1
size: NA
V: TRBV19
D: NA
CDR3: CASSITVNTEAFF
DNA: TGTGCCAGTAGTATTACGGTGAACACTGAAGCTTTCTTT

J: TRBJ2-1
size: NA
V: TRBV7-6
D: TRBD2
CDR3: CASSLSGGTGDEQFF
DNA: TGTGCCAGCAGCCTTAGCGGGGGGACGGGTGATGAGCAGTTCTTC

J: TRBJ1-3
size: NA
V: TRBV29-1
D: NA
CDR3: CSVEDSGNTIYF
DNA: TGCAGCGTTGAAGATTCGGGAAACACCATATATTTT

J: TRBJ2-7
size: NA
V: TRBV7-2
D: NA
CDR3: CASSSQTEFTYEQYF
DNA: TGTGCCAGCAGCTCACAAACGGAGTTTACCTACGAGCAGTACTTC

J: TRBJ1-1
size: NA
V: TRBV28
D: TRBD1
CDR3: CASSRGQSNTEAFF
DNA: TGTGCCAGCAGCCGGGGACAGAGCAACACTGAAGCTTTCTTT

J: TRBJ2-7
size: few
V: TRBV6-5
D: TRBD1
CDR3: CASGSGTGIYEQYF
DNA: TGTGCCAGCGGCTCCGGGACAGGGATCTACGAGCAGTACTTC

J: TRBJ2-7
size: NA
V: TRBV6-6
D: TRBD2
CDR3: CASSYATSGRNEQYF
DNA: TGTGCCAGCAGTTACGCGACTAGCGGGAGAAACGAGCAGTACTTC

J: TRBJ1-4
size: NA
V: TRBV9
D: TRBD1
CDR3: CASSSGQDYINEKLFF
DNA: TGTGCCAGCAGCTCCGGACAGGACTACATTAATGAAAAACTGTTTTTT

J: TRBJ2-2
size: NA
V: TRBV7-9
D: TRBD2
CDR3: CASSQGAGDTGELFF
DNA: TGTGCCAGCAGCCAGGGAGCGGGAGACACCGGGGAGCTGTTTTTT

J: TRBJ1-2
size: few
V: TRBV11-3
D: TRBD1
CDR3: CASSSDRGGRTF
DNA: TGTGCCAGCAGCTCGGACAGGGGGGGACGCACCTTC

J: TRBJ2-2
size: NA
V: TRBV13
D: NA
CDR3: CASSRPSHTGELFF
DNA: TGTGCCAGCAGCCGACCTAGCCACACCGGGGAGCTGTTTTTT

J: TRBJ2-5
size: NA
V: TRBV9
D: TRBD2
CDR3: CASSASEGLAGLQETQYF
DNA: TGTGCCAGCAGCGCCTCAGAGGGACTAGCGGGGCTCCAAGAGACCCAGTACTTC

J: TRBJ2-5
size: few
V: TRBV6-6
D: TRBD2
CDR3: CASSPSGAQETQYF
DNA: TGTGCCAGCAGTCCTAGCGGGGCCCAAGAGACCCAGTACTTC

J: TRBJ2-7
size: NA
V: TRBV6-4
D: TRBD2
CDR3: CASSGGGSYEQYF
DNA: TGTGCCAGCAGTGGGGGCGGGAGCTACGAGCAGTACTTC

J: TRBJ2-7
size: NA
V: TRBV5-1
D: TRBD1
CDR3: CASTLGQQIGEQYF
DNA: TGCGCCAGCACCCTGGGACAGCAAATAGGCGAGCAGTACTTC

J: TRBJ2-7
size: NA
V: TRBV7-9
D: NA
CDR3: CASSLSHEQYF
DNA: TGTGCCAGCAGCCTCTCTCACGAGCAGTACTTC

J: TRBJ1-2
size: NA
V: TRBV6-4
D: NA
CDR3: CASMDSGPYGYTF
DNA: TGTGCCAGCATGGACAGCGGTCCGTATGGCTACACCTTC

J: TRBJ1-1
size: NA
V: TRBV7-2
D: NA
CDR3: CASSLAPGGTEAFF
DNA: TGTGCCAGCAGCTTAGCCCCGGGTGGTACTGAAGCTTTCTTT

J: TRBJ2-7
size: NA
V: TRBV6-5
D: TRBD2
CDR3: CASSYSGAGGGNEQYF
DNA: TGTGCCAGCAGTTACTCGGGAGCGGGGGGAGGGAACGAGCAGTACTTC

J: TRBJ2-2
size: NA
V: TRBV27
D: TRBD1
CDR3: CASSTRTGRTGELFF
DNA: TGTGCCAGCAGTACCCGGACAGGGAGGACCGGGGAGCTGTTTTTT

J: TRBJ2-3
size: NA
V: TRBV30
D: NA
CDR3: CAWSVGGGADTQYF
DNA: TGTGCCTGGAGTGTAGGTGGGGGGGCGGATACGCAGTATTTT

J: TRBJ2-3
size: NA
V: TRBV27
D: NA
CDR3: CASSPRDTDTQYF
DNA: TGTGCCAGCAGTCCCCGGGACACAGATACGCAGTATTTT

J: TRBJ1-4
size: NA
V: TRBV19
D: NA
CDR3: CASSTWTGATNEKLFF
DNA: TGTGCCAGTAGTACCTGGACGGGGGCAACTAATGAAAAACTGTTTTTT

J: TRBJ1-1
size: few
V: TRBV9
D: NA
CDR3: CASSPSGPEAFF
DNA: TGTGCCAGCAGCCCGAGCGGTCCCGAAGCTTTCTTT

J: TRBJ1-2
size: NA
V: TRBV6-5
D: TRBD1
CDR3: CASSRTGRGGYTF
DNA: TGTGCCAGCAGCCGGACAGGAAGGGGGGGCTACACCTTC

J: TRBJ2-2
size: NA
V: TRBV5-8
D: NA
CDR3: CASSFWGDSGELFF
DNA: TGTGCCAGCAGCTTCTGGGGGGACTCCGGGGAGCTGTTTTTT

J: TRBJ2-1
size: NA
V: TRBV29-1
D: TRBD2
CDR3: CSVVGVLAGFYNEQFF
DNA: TGCAGCGTTGTGGGAGTACTAGCGGGATTCTACAATGAGCAGTTCTTC

J: TRBJ1-4
size: NA
V: TRBV6-1
D: NA
CDR3: CASVGDATNEKLFF
DNA: TGTGCCAGTGTAGGGGATGCAACTAATGAAAAACTGTTTTTT

J: TRBJ2-3
size: NA
V: TRBV6-1
D: TRBD1
CDR3: CAIFTGEHADTQYF
DNA: TGTGCCATCTTCACAGGGGAGCATGCAGATACGCAGTATTTT

J: TRBJ2-7
size: NA
V: TRBV11-2
D: NA
CDR3: CASSLDRGYEQYF
DNA: TGTGCCAGCAGCTTAGACAGGGGCTACGAGCAGTACTTC

J: TRBJ1-1
size: medium-sized
V: TRBV14
D: TRBD1
CDR3: CASSRLQGGPKTEAFF
DNA: TGTGCCAGCAGCAGACTACAAGGGGGCCCGAAGACTGAAGCTTTCTTT

J: TRBJ1-5
size: once
V: TRBV7-9
D: NA
CDR3: CASSPPGGNQPQHF
DNA: TGTGCCAGCAGTCCGCCGGGAGGCAATCAGCCCCAGCATTTT

J: TRBJ2-7
size: NA
V: TRBV7-9
D: NA
CDR3: CASSPDNSYEQYF
DNA: TGTGCCAGCAGCCCGGACAACTCCTACGAGCAGTACTTC

J: TRBJ2-5
size: NA
V: TRBV6-6
D: TRBD2
CDR3: CASSSATSGQETQYF
DNA: TGTGCCAGCAGTTCCGCGACTAGCGGCCAAGAGACCCAGTACTTC

J: TRBJ2-1
size: NA
V: TRBV30
D: NA
CDR3: CAWSVERLYNEQFF
DNA: TGTGCCTGGAGTGTTGAACGACTGTACAATGAGCAGTTCTTC

J: TRBJ1-6
size: NA
V: TRBV5-6
D: NA
CDR3: CASSFGQGNSPLHF
DNA: TGTGCCAGCAGCTTCGGGCAGGGGAATTCACCCCTCCACTTT

J: TRBJ2-5
size: NA
V: TRBV28
D: TRBD1
CDR3: CASSLGTGNGDQETQYF
DNA: TGTGCCAGCAGTTTAGGGACAGGGAATGGGGACCAAGAGACCCAGTACTTC

J: TRBJ2-6
size: NA
V: TRBV4-3
D: TRBD2
CDR3: CASSQGGEASGANVLTF
DNA: TGCGCCAGCAGCCAGGGGGGGGAGGCGTCTGGGGCCAACGTCCTGACTTTC

J: TRBJ1-1
size: few
V: TRBV5-4
D: TRBD1
CDR3: CASSLAGGNTEAFF
DNA: TGTGCCAGCAGCTTGGCAGGGGGCAACACTGAAGCTTTCTTT

J: TRBJ2-7
size: NA
V: TRBV13
D: TRBD2
CDR3: CASSSLAGRNEQYF
DNA: TGTGCCAGCAGCAGTCTAGCGGGGAGGAACGAGCAGTACTTC

J: TRBJ2-7
size: NA
V: TRBV6-5
D: TRBD1
CDR3: CASSYKPTGNEQYF
DNA: TGTGCCAGCAGTTATAAGCCGACAGGGAACGAGCAGTACTTC

J: TRBJ2-4
size: NA
V: TRBV13
D: TRBD2
CDR3: CASRSSAGTSVAKNIQYF
DNA: TGTGCCAGCAGATCCTCCGCAGGGACTAGCGTAGCCAAAAACATTCAGTACTTC

J: TRBJ1-1
size: NA
V: TRBV27
D: NA
CDR3: CASKIQGSNTEAFF
DNA: TGTGCCAGCAAAATACAGGGCTCGAACACTGAAGCTTTCTTT

J: TRBJ2-2
size: NA
V: TRBV6-4
D: TRBD2
CDR3: CASSSGRDTGELFF
DNA: TGTGCCAGCAGTAGCGGGAGGGACACCGGGGAGCTGTTTTTT

J: TRBJ2-1
size: NA
V: TRBV9
D: TRBD1
CDR3: CASSFMPGQLHNEQFF
DNA: TGTGCCAGCAGCTTTATGCCGGGACAGCTACACAATGAGCAGTTCTTC

J: TRBJ1-5
size: NA
V: TRBV6-5
D: TRBD1
CDR3: CASSYTGTGQEPQHF
DNA: TGTGCCAGCAGTTATACCGGGACAGGGCAGGAGCCCCAGCATTTT

J: TRBJ1-2
size: few
V: TRBV13
D: TRBD1
CDR3: CASSSGGTGGYGYTF
DNA: TGTGCCAGCAGCTCTGGAGGGACAGGGGGCTATGGCTACACCTTC

J: TRBJ2-5
size: NA
V: TRBV6-5
D: TRBD2
CDR3: CASSYGLAGGETQYF
DNA: TGTGCCAGCAGTTACGGTCTAGCGGGAGGCGAGACCCAGTACTTC